This T cell receptor (beta chain) was documented in a study of cytomegalovirus exposure and HLA in healthy donors. Germline V CDR1 and CDR2: ENHRY, SYGVKD. V trimming: 0 bases; J trimming: 2 bases; junction bases outside the gene matches: 7. The CDR3 extends over 17 amino acids. PCR amplification relied on 60 Vbeta primers (plus 13 Jbeta primers). Sequenced by immunoSEQ multiplex PCR; TCRdb stores in-frame clones only, minus some. The sample records about 98,000 clones, about 74% being singletons. Sequencing was carried out using PBMCs. J is TRBJ2-1 and V is TRBV10-3; 7 nucleotides agree with TRBD1. This TCR came from a man in his sixties in good health and CMV-seropositive. The CDR3 DNA is TGTGCCATCAGTGAGTCGGAAGACAGGGACCCCTACAATGAGCAGTTCTTC. It is translated as CAISESEDRDPYNEQFF.